This TCR beta chain was recovered during a study of shared clonotypes between healthy human individuals. Study-wide background: Plates per donor: three CD4 naive, three CD4 memory, two CD8 naive, one CD8 memory.

The assay was immunoSEQ multiplex PCR, and TCRdb's table has in-frame clones only and misses some. The sample lists 2 million to 2.5 million clones, approximately 95% occurring once. Trimming stripped 6 bases from V and 3 bases from J, with 9 bases between. Germline V gene sequence: CDR1 LNHDA, CDR2 SQIVND (reference sequence). CDR3 length: 13 residues. Cells designated naive CD8 were CD45RO-negative and were positively selected for CCR7, with terminally differentiated effector memory CD45RA+ cells excluded. The source is a man aged 18 to 30 in good health. The sequenced sample was naive CD8+ T cells sorted from blood. This chain connects TRBV19 to TRBJ1-5; D perhaps matches TRBD1 (5 bases). Here the CDR3 reads CASSQGINQPQHF. The CDR3 bases are TGTGCCAGTAGCCAGGGTATCAATCAGCCCCAGCATTTT.